One and the same sample provided the 27 T cell receptor beta chains below, sequenced in a study of regulatory T cells in long-lasting Graves disease. As to time point: persistent/refractory GD, antithyroid drugs over 5 years with positive TRAb. Making the TCR library involved RNA that had been extracted from PBMCs. Construction of TCR beta libraries relied on iRepertoire HTBI primers and on Arm-PCR targeting CDR3 regions. Each CDR3 protein is one row after TCRdb ran MiXCR on the multiplex PCR reads. This table holds 500,000 to 800,000 distinct CDR3 sequences, about 30% found once. The sequences come from peripheral blood mononuclear cells (PBMCs), collected when the disease was refractory, from a patient treated with antithyroid drugs. These TCRs come from a female donor with Graves disease.

This clonotype was detected only a few times. V usage is TRBV3-1 and J usage is TRBJ1-2; D gene uncertain. CDR1 is LGHDT, CDR2 YNNKEL, per germline (reference sequence). The length of the CDR3 is 11 residues. With 1 base removed from V and 8 bases from J, the gap between germline ends came to 5 bases. For the CDR3, the DNA is TGTGCCAGCAGCCAAGCCTCCGGCTACACCTTC. Residues: CASSQASGYTF.

This clonotype was recorded only once. The chain links TRBV5-1 to TRBJ2-3, with 7 bases that match TRBD2. CDR1 is SGHRS and CDR2 is YFSETQ in the germline V gene. The length of the CDR3 is 13 residues. The ends lost 1 base at V and 8 bases at J; junction bases unmatched: 4. The CDR3 nucleotides are TGCGCCAGCAGCTTGACTAGCGACGGTACGCAGTATTTT. Its translation is CASSLTSDGTQYF.

The table lists this clonotype with many counts. The chain links TRBV28 to TRBJ1-1, with TRBD1 as a possible D gene (5 bases). Trimming stripped 5 bases from V and 6 bases from J, with 13 bases between. CDR1 is MDHEN and CDR2 is SYDVKM in the germline V gene. This CDR3 has 13 residues. The CDR3 nucleotides are TGTGCCAGCAGTCCCGGGGCCTCGGCTGAAGCTTTCTTT. Protein product: CASSPGASAEAFF.

This sequence joins TRBV19 and TRBJ1-2; D unresolved. The germline CDR1 and CDR2 sequences are LNHDA and SQIVND (reference sequence). V lost 0 bases and J lost 2, with 10 bases in between. This CDR3 region has 15 residues. The CDR3 DNA is TGTGCCAGTAGTATAGATCAAGTCAGAAACTATGGCTACACCTTC. This translates into CASSIDQVRNYGYTF.

This clonotype was counted ten times or more. J is TRBJ1-2 and V is TRBV12-3 or TRBV12-4; TRBD1 is a possible D gene (5 bases). This CDR3 contains 13 residues. V was cut by 3 bases and J by 4 bases, with 9 bases left in between. For the CDR3, the DNA is TGTGCCAGCAGTTTCAGGGACCTCTATGGCTACACCTTC. Protein: CASSFRDLYGYTF.

The genes are TRBV5-1 and TRBJ2-1; 10 nucleotides align to TRBD2. The CDR3 is made up of 15 amino acids. With V trimmed by 2 bases and J by 6 bases, 5 bases remained unmatched. The V gene's germline CDR1 is SGHRS and CDR2 YFSETQ. In DNA, the CDR3 is TGCGCCAGCAGCTTTCGTGCTAGCGGGGGCAATGAGCAGTTCTTC. Its protein product is CASSFRASGGNEQFF.

This clonotype has only one observation. The chain is built from TRBV11-2 and TRBJ2-1, with 9 bases aligning to TRBD2. The CDR3 covers 15 residues. Germline CDR1 SGHAT, CDR2 FQNNGV. The junction had 9 bases not matched to a gene; V was cut back by 3 bases and J by 9 bases. The CDR3 nucleotides are TGTGCCAGCAGCTTTACTGGACTAGCGCGAATTGAGCAGTTCTTC. Its protein product is CASSFTGLARIEQFF.

Many counts were recorded for this clonotype. This chain joins TRBV28 and TRBJ2-6; D is unclear. The V gene's germline CDR1 is MDHEN and CDR2 SYDVKM. V was cut by 5 bases and J by 2 bases, with 10 bases left in between. CDR3 size: 15 residues. The CDR3 coding sequence is TGTGCCAGCAGTGGAAGGGAACCTGGGGCCAACGTCCTGACTTTC. This sequence encodes CASSGREPGANVLTF. The full variable domain, rest sourced from reference TRBV28 and TRBJ2-6, is DVKVTQSSRYLVKRTGEKVFLECVQDMDHENMFWYRQDPGLGLRLIYFSYDVKMKEKGDIPEGYSVSREKKERFSLILESASTNQTSMYLCASSGREPGANVLTFGAGSRLTVL.

This clonotype was recorded many times. This chain connects TRBV6-1 to TRBJ1-2; possibly TRBD1 for D (6 bases). Germline V gene data show CDR1 as MNHNS and CDR2 as SASEGT. This CDR3 is built from 14 residues. V was trimmed by 6 bases and J by 2 bases, leaving 13 bases between them. The CDR3 region is CASSKRQGNYGYTF. The CDR3 DNA is TGTGCCAGCAGCAAACGTCAGGGGAACTATGGCTACACCTTC.

This clonotype was observed a few times. V and J are TRBV30 and TRBJ2-5, with unresolved D. The V gene lost 0 bases and the J gene lost 6 bases, with 11 bases spanning the gap. The germline gives CDR1 GTSNPN, CDR2 SVGIG (reference sequence). This CDR3 is 13 amino acids long. The CDR3 region is CAWSVLDMKTQYF. In DNA form, the CDR3 reads TGTGCCTGGAGTGTACTGGATATGAAGACCCAGTACTTC. Combining the CDR3 with reference TRBV30 and TRBJ2-5 gives the whole variable domain SQTIHQWPATLVQPVGSPLSLECTVEGTSNPNLYWYRQAAGRGLQLLFYSVGIGQISSEVPQNLSASRPQDRQFILSSKKLLLSDSGFYLCAWSVLDMKTQYFGPGTRLLVL.

In its sample, this clonotype was seen many times. This sequence joins TRBV12-3 or TRBV12-4 and TRBJ1-2, with D unclear. Trimming pared 3 bases from V and 1 base from J, leaving 9 bases between. The CDR3 spans 14 residues. The CDR3 DNA reads TGTGCCAGCAGTTTCTCGGGAAGTAACTATGGCTACACCTTC. The encoded protein is CASSFSGSNYGYTF.

This clonotype showed up just a few times. The chain couples TRBV30 to TRBJ1-2; a possible D gene is TRBD1 (5 bases). Trimming left V 2 bases short and J 5 bases short, with 18 bases between. Germline V CDR1 and CDR2: GTSNPN, SVGIG (reference sequence). The CDR3 totals 15 residues. The CDR3 loop reads CAWSSRGRNGYGYTF. The DNA of the CDR3 is TGTGCCTGGAGTAGCCGGGGGAGAAACGGATATGGCTACACCTTC. The entire variable domain, with the rest obtained from reference TRBV30 and TRBJ1-2, is as follows: SQTIHQWPATLVQPVGSPLSLECTVEGTSNPNLYWYRQAAGRGLQLLFYSVGIGQISSEVPQNLSASRPQDRQFILSSKKLLLSDSGFYLCAWSSRGRNGYGYTFGSGTRLTVV.

The V and J genes are TRBV5-5 and TRBJ2-5; TRBD2 matches 8 bases. This CDR3 contains 16 residues. Germline trimming cut 1 base from V and 1 base from J; bases unmatched to any gene: 6. Germline V gene data show CDR1 as SGHKS and CDR2 as YYEKEE (reference sequence). The CDR3 here is CASSLRAGGLQETQYF. The CDR3 DNA reads TGTGCCAGCAGCTTGAGGGCGGGAGGCCTCCAAGAGACCCAGTACTTC.

The chain joins TRBV7-9 to TRBJ1-2; D not resolved. CDR3 length equals 13 residues. The V and J ends lost 2 bases and 6 bases respectively, with 10 bases between them. Germline-derived CDR1 and CDR2 are SEHNR and FQNEAQ (reference sequence). CDR3 region: CASSLPPWDGYTF. Here the CDR3 DNA reads TGTGCCAGCAGCTTACCTCCCTGGGATGGCTACACCTTC.

The V call is TRBV12-5, the J call TRBJ1-5; possible D gene TRBD1, 6 bases. Germline V lookup: CDR1 LGHNT, CDR2 FRNRAP. CDR3 length equals 15 residues. With 3 bases removed from V and 0 bases from J, the gap between germline ends came to 9 bases. CDR3 in DNA: TGTGCTAGTGGTTTCCCAGGGGATAGCAATCAGCCCCAGCATTTT. It encodes CASGFPGDSNQPQHF.

There are many counts of this clonotype. The chain uses TRBV28 and TRBJ1-1; D gene ambiguous. The CDR3 totals 13 residues. V was pared by 8 bases and J by 5 bases, with 15 bases between. Germline CDR1 and CDR2: MDHEN and SYDVKM. This CDR3 is CASYKGEYTEAFF. The CDR3 nucleotides read TGTGCCAGCTATAAGGGAGAGTATACTGAAGCTTTCTTT. The whole variable domain, remainder taken from reference TRBV28 and TRBJ1-1, is DVKVTQSSRYLVKRTGEKVFLECVQDMDHENMFWYRQDPGLGLRLIYFSYDVKMKEKGDIPEGYSVSREKKERFSLILESASTNQTSMYLCASYKGEYTEAFFGQGTRLTVV.

This clonotype was observed a handful of times. The chain links TRBV5-6 to TRBJ2-4; a weak D match, TRBD2 (5 bases). The germline V gene encodes CDR1 SGHDT and CDR2 YYEEEE. CDR3 length: 14 residues. V was cut by 4 bases and J by 0 bases, with 8 bases left in between. The CDR3 DNA reads as TGTGCCAGCAGCAAGCGGCTAGCCAAAAACATTCAGTACTTC. This gives the protein CASSKRLAKNIQYF.

At least ten counts were recorded for this clonotype. The genes are TRBV20-1 and TRBJ1-4; no clear D. Germline V gives CDR1 DFQATT, CDR2 SNEGSKA (reference sequence). Trimming left V 0 bases short and J 3 bases short, with 11 bases between. The CDR3 spans 15 residues. CDR3 sequence reads: CSARDRRTSNEKLFF. In DNA form, the CDR3 reads TGCAGTGCTAGAGATCGGCGAACTTCTAATGAAAAACTGTTTTTT.

This clonotype appeared a few times. This chain connects TRBV6-1 to TRBJ2-7; maybe TRBD2 (6 bases). Germline V lookup: CDR1 MNHNS, CDR2 SASEGT. V was trimmed by 8 bases and J by 6 bases, leaving 11 bases between them. This CDR3 has 11 residues. The CDR3 bases are TGTGCCAGCGAACTAGCTCCCGAGCAGTACTTC. Its protein product is CASELAPEQYF.

This clonotype was seen a handful of times. The chain employs TRBV12-3 or TRBV12-4 and TRBJ2-3; 7 bases fit TRBD1. V shed 6 bases and J 2 bases; nucleotides not matched to a gene: 5. This CDR3 region has 14 residues. The CDR3 region is CASSTGQLTDTQYF. For the CDR3, the DNA is TGTGCCAGCAGCACGGGACAGCTCACAGATACGCAGTATTTT.

This sequence joins TRBV10-3 and TRBJ1-5; D might be TRBD1 (6 bases). CDR1 is ENHRY and CDR2 is SYGVKD in the germline V gene. Trimming took 2 bases from V and 6 from J, leaving 11 bases between them. This CDR3 has 14 residues. In DNA, the CDR3 is TGTGCCATCAGTGAGACAGGGTATAGTCAGCCCCAGCATTTT. The encoded protein is CAISETGYSQPQHF.

This clonotype was observed at least ten times. This chain links TRBV28 with TRBJ1-2; 7 bases match TRBD1. V lost 2 bases, J lost 3 bases, and 6 bases stayed unmatched. The CDR3 spans 15 residues. Germline assignment: CDR1 MDHEN and CDR2 SYDVKM. The CDR3 bases are TGTGCCAGCAGTTTACCACAGGGGCGAGACTATGGCTACACCTTC. Translating gives CASSLPQGRDYGYTF.

V and J are TRBV13 and TRBJ1-6; the match to TRBD1 covers 9 bases. From germline, CDR1 is PRHDT and CDR2 FYEKMQ (reference sequence). The CDR3 runs to 15 residues. V was pared by 5 bases and J by 10 bases, with 9 bases of the junction left unmatched. The CDR3 reads CASSKHGQGRSPLHF. Written as DNA, the CDR3 is TGTGCCAGCAGCAAACACGGACAGGGGCGGTCACCCCTCCACTTT.

This chain joins TRBV5-1 and TRBJ2-5, with D hard to call. CDR3 length: 15 amino acids. The germline gives CDR1 SGHRS, CDR2 YFSETQ. V was trimmed by 2 bases and J by 0 bases, leaving 11 bases between them. The CDR3 spells CASSFGFRYQETQYF. DNA for the CDR3: TGCGCCAGCAGCTTTGGCTTCCGGTACCAAGAGACCCAGTACTTC.

In this sample, this clonotype turned up a few times. V usage is TRBV19 and J usage is TRBJ1-1, with TRBD1 matching over 8 bases. Trimming took 5 bases from V and 4 from J; bases not matched to a gene: 9. The CDR3 has 15 amino acids. Germline CDR1 is LNHDA and CDR2 is SQIVND (reference sequence). The CDR3: CASSVRTGLGTEAFF. The DNA of the CDR3 is TGTGCCAGTAGTGTAAGGACAGGGTTGGGCACTGAAGCTTTCTTT.

The chain carries TRBV20-1 and TRBJ1-5; D unresolved. The CDR3 has 14 amino acids. The V gene lost 4 bases and the J gene lost 1 base, with 11 bases spanning the gap. CDR1 is DFQATT, CDR2 SNEGSKA, per germline (reference sequence). CDR3 coding DNA: TGCAGTGCTATCCCCTACAGAAGCAATCAGCCCCAGCATTTT. Protein product: CSAIPYRSNQPQHF.

The rearrangement joins TRBV11-2 to TRBJ2-4; D may be TRBD1 or TRBD2 (5 bases each). CDR1 is SGHAT and CDR2 is FQNNGV in the germline V gene. The CDR3 is 16 residues long. Between the trimmed V and J ends, which lost 4 bases and 2 bases, there was a span of 15 bases. The CDR3 bases are TGTGCCAGCAGCTCGCCGGGACCTCAGACCAAAAACATTCAGTACTTC. It translates to CASSSPGPQTKNIQYF.